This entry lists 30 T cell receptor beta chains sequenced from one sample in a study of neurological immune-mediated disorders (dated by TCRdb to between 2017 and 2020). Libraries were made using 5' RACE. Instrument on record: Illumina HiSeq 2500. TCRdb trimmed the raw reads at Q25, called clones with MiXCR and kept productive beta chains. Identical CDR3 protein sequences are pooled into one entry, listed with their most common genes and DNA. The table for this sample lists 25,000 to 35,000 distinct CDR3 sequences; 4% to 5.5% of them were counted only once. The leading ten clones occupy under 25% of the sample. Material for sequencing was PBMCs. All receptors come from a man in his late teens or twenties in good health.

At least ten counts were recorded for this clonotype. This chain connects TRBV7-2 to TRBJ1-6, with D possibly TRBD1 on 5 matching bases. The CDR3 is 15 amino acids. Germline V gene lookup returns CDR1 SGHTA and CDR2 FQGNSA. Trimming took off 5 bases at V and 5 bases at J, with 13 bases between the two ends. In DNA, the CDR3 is TGTGCCAGCAGCATCAACAGGCCCGATAATTCACCCCTCCACTTT. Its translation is CASSINRPDNSPLHF.

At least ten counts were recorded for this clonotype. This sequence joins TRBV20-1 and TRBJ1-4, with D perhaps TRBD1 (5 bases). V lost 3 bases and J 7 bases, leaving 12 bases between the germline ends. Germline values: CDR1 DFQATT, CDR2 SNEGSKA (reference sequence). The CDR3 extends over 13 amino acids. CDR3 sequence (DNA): TGCAGTGCTAGTGTGATTGGGGGTGAAAAACTGTTTTTT. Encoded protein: CSASVIGGEKLFF.

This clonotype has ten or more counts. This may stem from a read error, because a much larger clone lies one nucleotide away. This CDR3 is CASNPAGGSYEQYF. CDR3 in DNA: TGTGCCAGCAACCCAGCGGGGGGCTCCTACGAGCAGTACTTC. V is TRBV4-2 and J is TRBJ2-7, with 9 bases lining up with TRBD2. V lost 7 bases to trimming and J lost 0 bases; unmatched junction nucleotides: 4. Germline values: CDR1 LGHNA, CDR2 YNFKEQ. The CDR3 has 14 amino acids.

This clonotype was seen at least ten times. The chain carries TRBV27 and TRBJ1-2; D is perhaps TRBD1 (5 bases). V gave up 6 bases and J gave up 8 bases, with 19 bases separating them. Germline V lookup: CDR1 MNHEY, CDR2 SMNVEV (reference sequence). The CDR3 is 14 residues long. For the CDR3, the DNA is TGTGCCAGCAGAGCGGCGAGGGACCGCGGGGGCTACACCTTC. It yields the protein CASRAARDRGGYTF.

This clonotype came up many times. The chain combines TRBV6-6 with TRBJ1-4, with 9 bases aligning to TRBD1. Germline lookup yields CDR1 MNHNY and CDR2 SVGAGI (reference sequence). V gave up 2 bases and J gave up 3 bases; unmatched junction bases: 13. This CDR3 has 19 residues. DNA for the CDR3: TGTGCCAGCAGTTACCCGTCCAGGGACAGGGCCGGGTCTAATGAAAAACTGTTTTTT. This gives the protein CASSYPSRDRAGSNEKLFF.

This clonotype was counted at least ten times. CDR3 in DNA: TGCAGTGCTAGACCGGGACAGGGTAACTATGGCTACACCTTC. It codes for CSARPGQGNYGYTF. The chain links TRBV20-1 to TRBJ1-2, with 9 bases identical to TRBD1. Germline lookup yields CDR1 DFQATT and CDR2 SNEGSKA (reference sequence). This CDR3 comprises 14 residues. The trim removed 2 bases at V and 1 base at J, leaving 2 bases unmatched.

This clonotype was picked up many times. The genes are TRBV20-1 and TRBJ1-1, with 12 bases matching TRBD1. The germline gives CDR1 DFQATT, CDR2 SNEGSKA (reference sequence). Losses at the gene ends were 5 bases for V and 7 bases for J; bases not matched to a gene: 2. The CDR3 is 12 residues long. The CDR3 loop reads CSAGTGGVEAFF. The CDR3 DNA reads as TGCAGTGCTGGGACAGGGGGCGTTGAAGCTTTCTTT.

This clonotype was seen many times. CDR3 bases: TGTGCCAGCAGTGATGTGGAGGCATTCAGCAATCAGCCCCAGCATTTT. This translates into CASSDVEAFSNQPQHF. This chain joins TRBV2 and TRBJ1-5, with D unresolved. The CDR3 contains 16 residues. Germline CDR1 is SNHLY and CDR2 is FYNNEI. With 3 bases removed from V and 1 base from J, the gap between germline ends came to 13 bases.

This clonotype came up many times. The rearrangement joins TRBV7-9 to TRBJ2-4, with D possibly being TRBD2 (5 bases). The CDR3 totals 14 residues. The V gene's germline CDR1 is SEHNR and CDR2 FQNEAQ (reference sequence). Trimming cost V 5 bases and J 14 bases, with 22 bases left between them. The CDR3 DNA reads TGTGCCAGCAGCGCAGGACTGCTGGCAGGACCTGAGTACTTC. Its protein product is CASSAGLLAGPEYF.

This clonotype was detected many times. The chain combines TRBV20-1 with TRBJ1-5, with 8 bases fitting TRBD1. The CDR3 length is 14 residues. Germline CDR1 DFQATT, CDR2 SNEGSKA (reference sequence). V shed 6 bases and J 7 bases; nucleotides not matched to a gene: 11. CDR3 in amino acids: CSASDRGRSQPQHF. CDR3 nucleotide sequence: TGCAGTGCCAGTGACAGGGGAAGAAGCCAGCCCCAGCATTTT.

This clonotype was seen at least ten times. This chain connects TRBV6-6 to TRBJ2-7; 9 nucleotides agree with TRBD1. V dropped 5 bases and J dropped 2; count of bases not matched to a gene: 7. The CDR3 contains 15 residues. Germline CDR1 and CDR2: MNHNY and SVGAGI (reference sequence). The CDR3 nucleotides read TGTGCCAGCAGTCCGATGGACAGGGGAACCTACGAGCAGTACTTC. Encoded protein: CASSPMDRGTYEQYF.

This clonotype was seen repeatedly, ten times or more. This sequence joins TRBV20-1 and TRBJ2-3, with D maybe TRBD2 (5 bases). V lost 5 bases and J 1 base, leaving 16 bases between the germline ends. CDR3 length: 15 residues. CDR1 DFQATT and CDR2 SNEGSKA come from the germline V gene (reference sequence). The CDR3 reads CSAQDPRAGTDTQYF. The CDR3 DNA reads TGCAGTGCTCAGGATCCGCGAGCGGGCACAGATACGCAGTATTTT.

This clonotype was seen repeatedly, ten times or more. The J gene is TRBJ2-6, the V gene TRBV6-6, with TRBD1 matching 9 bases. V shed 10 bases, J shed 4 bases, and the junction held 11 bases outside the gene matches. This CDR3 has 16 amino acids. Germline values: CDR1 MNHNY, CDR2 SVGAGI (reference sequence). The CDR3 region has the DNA TGTGCCACCCGTGGGACAGGGAGGTCCGGGGCCAACGTCCTGACTTTC. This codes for CATRGTGRSGANVLTF.

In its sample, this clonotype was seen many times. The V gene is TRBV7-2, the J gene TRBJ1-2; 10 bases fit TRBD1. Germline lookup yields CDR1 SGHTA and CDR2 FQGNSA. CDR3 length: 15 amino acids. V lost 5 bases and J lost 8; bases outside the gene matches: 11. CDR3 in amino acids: CASSPSQGTGEGYTF. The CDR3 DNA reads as TGTGCCAGCAGCCCGTCCCAGGGGACAGGGGAAGGCTACACCTTC.

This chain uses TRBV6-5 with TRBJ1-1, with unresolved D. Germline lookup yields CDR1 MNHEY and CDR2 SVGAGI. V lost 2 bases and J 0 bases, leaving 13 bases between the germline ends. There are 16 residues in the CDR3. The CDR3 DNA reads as TGTGCCAGCAGTTACGATCCATGGGATTTGAACACTGAAGCTTTCTTT. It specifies CASSYDPWDLNTEAFF.

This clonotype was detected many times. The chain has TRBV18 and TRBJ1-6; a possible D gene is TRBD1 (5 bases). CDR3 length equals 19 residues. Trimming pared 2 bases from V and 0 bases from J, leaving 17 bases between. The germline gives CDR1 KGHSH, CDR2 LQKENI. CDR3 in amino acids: CASSPARGETSSYNSPLHF. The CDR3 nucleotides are TGTGCCAGCTCACCAGCTAGAGGGGAGACAAGCTCCTATAATTCACCCCTCCACTTT.

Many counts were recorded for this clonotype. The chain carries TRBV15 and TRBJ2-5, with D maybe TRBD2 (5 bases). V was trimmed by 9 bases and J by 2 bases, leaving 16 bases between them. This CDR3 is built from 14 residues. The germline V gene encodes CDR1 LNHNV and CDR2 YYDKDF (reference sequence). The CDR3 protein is CATSPDSLQETQYF. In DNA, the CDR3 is TGTGCCACTTCCCCGGACTCATTACAAGAGACCCAGTACTTC.

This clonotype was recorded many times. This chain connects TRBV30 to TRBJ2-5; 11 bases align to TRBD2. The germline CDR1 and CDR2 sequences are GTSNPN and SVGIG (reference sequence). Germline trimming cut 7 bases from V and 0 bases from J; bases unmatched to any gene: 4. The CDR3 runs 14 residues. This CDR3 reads CASSGGSYQETQYF. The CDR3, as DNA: TGTGCCTCTAGCGGGGGGTCGTACCAAGAGACCCAGTACTTC.

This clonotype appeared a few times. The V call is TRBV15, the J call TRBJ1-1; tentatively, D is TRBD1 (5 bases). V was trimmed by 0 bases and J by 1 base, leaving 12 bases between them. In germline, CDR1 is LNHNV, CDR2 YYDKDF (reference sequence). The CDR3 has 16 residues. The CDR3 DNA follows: TGTGCCACCAGCAGAGACGCGGGGCTCCCGAACACTGAAGCTTTCTTT. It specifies CATSRDAGLPNTEAFF. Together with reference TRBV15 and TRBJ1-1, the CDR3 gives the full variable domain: DAMVIQNPRYQVTQFGKPVTLSCSQTLNHNVMYWYQQKSSQAPKLLFHYYDKDFNNEADTPDNFQSRRPNTSFCFLDIRSPGLGDTAMYLCATSRDAGLPNTEAFFGQGTRLTVV.

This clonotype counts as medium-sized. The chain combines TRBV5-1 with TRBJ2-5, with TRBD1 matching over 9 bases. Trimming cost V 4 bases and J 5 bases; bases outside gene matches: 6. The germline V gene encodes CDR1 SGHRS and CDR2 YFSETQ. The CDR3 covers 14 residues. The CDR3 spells CASSPEQGAETQYF. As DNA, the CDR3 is TGCGCCAGCAGCCCGGAACAGGGGGCTGAGACCCAGTACTTC.

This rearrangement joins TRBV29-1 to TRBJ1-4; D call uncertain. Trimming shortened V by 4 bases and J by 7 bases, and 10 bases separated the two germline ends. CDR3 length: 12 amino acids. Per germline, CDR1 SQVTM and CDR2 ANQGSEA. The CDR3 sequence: CSVVDNGEKLFF. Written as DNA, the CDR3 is TGCAGCGTTGTTGATAACGGTGAAAAACTGTTTTTT.

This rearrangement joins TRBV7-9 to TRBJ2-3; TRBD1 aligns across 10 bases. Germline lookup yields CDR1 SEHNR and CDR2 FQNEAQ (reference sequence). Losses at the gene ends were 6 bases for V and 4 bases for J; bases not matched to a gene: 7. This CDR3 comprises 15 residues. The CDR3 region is CASSTGTGAADTQYF. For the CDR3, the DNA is TGTGCCAGCAGTACCGGGACAGGGGCTGCAGATACGCAGTATTTT.

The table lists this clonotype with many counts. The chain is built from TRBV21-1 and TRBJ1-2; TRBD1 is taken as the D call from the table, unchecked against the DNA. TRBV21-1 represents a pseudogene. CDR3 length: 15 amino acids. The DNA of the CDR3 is TGTGCCAGCATCGGGAACAGGGGGCTCGTCTATGGCTACACCTTC. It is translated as CASIGNRGLVYGYTF.

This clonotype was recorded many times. CDR3 nucleotides: TGTGCCTGGAGTGGCCTAGCGGGGGGAGGAAGGCGAGAGACCCAGTACTTC. Amino acid sequence: CAWSGLAGGGRRETQYF. This rearrangement joins TRBV30 to TRBJ2-5, with 11 positions matching TRBD2. The germline gives CDR1 GTSNPN, CDR2 SVGIG (reference sequence). V shed 1 base, J shed 4 bases, and the junction held 11 bases outside the gene matches. The CDR3 is made up of 17 amino acids.

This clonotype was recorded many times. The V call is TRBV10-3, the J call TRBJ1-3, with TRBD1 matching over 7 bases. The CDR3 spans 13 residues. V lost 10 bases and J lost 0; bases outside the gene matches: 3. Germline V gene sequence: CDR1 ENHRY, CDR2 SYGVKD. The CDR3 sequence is CATRQGSGNTIYF. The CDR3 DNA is TGTGCCACCAGACAGGGCTCTGGAAACACCATATATTTT.

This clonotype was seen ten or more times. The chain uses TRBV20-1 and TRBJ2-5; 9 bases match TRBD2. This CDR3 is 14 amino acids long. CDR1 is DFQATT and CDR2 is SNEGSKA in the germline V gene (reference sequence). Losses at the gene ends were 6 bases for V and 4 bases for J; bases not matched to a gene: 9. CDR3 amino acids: CSAADLGLAETQYF. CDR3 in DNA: TGCAGTGCGGCGGATCTGGGACTAGCAGAGACCCAGTACTTC.

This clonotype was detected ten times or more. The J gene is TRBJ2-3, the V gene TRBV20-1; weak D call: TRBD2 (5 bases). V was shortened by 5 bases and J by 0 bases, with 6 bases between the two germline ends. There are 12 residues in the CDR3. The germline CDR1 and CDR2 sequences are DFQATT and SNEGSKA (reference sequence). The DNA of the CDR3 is TGCAGTGCTGGAGGAAGCACAGATACGCAGTATTTT. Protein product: CSAGGSTDTQYF.

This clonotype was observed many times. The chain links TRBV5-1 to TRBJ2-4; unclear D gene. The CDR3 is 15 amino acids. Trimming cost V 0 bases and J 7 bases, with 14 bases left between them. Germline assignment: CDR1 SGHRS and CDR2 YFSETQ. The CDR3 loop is CASSLGGNQMNIQYF. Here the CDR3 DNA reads TGCGCCAGCAGCTTGGGTGGGAATCAAATGAACATTCAGTACTTC.

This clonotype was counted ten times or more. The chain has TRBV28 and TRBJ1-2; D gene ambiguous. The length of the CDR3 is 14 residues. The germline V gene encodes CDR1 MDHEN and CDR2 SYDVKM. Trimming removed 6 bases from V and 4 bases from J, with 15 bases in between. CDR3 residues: CASRKVTEFYGYTF. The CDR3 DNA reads TGTGCCAGCAGGAAGGTTACGGAATTCTATGGCTACACCTTC.

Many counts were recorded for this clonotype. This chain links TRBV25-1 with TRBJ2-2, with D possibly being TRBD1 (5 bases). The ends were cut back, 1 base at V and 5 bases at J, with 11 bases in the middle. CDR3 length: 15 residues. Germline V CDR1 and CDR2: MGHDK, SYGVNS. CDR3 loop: CASSELWGATGELFF. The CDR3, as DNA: TGTGCCAGCAGTGAATTATGGGGCGCGACCGGGGAGCTGTTTTTT.